This entry is about one T cell receptor (beta chain). The CDR3 covers 17 residues. V trimming: 0 bases; J trimming: 4 bases; junction bases outside the gene matches: 8. The data were obtained in a study of T cell repertoires in cytomegalovirus infection. TCRdb processed the reads anew with MiXCR; each CDR3 protein has one entry. The sample contains about 450,000 distinct CDR3 sequences, roughly 30% of which appear only once. This clonotype was obtained from a human donor in good health (CMV status not recorded). Some clones in this sample may be carry-over from other donors' samples. The sequenced sample consisted of PBMCs. This sequence joins TRBV12-3 or TRBV12-4 and TRBJ1-5; the match to TRBD1 covers 8 bases. This chain's CDR3 is CASSLARNRGVNQPQHF. CDR3 nucleotides: TGTGCCAGCAGTTTAGCGCGAAACAGGGGGGTGAATCAGCCCCAGCATTTT.